What follows are 27 T cell receptor beta chains derived from one specimen sequenced in a study of blood T cell repertoires in COVID-19. Libraries were prepared by immunoSEQ multiplex PCR; TCRdb keeps only in-frame clonotypes and omits some of them. The sample contains 300,000 to 400,000 clones, roughly 90% of which appear only once. Sequenced sample: peripheral blood. The receptors originated from a woman aged 30 to 39 with COVID-19, enrolled during active disease.

The chain has TRBV11-2 and TRBJ2-2; the D is unclear. The CDR3 loop spans 14 amino acids. Germline V lookup: CDR1 SGHAT, CDR2 FQNNGV. Trimming cost V 2 bases and J 3 bases, with 7 bases left between them. CDR3 nucleotide sequence: TGTGCCAGCAGCTTACCGTCGGACACCGGGGAGCTGTTTTTT. It specifies CASSLPSDTGELFF.

This chain uses TRBV5-4 with TRBJ1-6; D perhaps matches TRBD1 (6 bases). Trimming removed 7 bases from V and 10 bases from J, with 9 bases in between. This CDR3 spans 11 amino acids. The V gene's germline CDR1 is SGHNT and CDR2 YYREEE (reference sequence). This chain's CDR3 is CASGTKSPLHF. CDR3 DNA sequence: TGTGCCAGCGGGACAAAATCACCCCTCCACTTT.

The CDR3 sequence is CASSKTAHYGYTF. CDR3 coding DNA: TGTGCCAGCAGCAAGACAGCTCACTATGGCTACACCTTC. The chain couples TRBV7-9 to TRBJ1-2; D possibly corresponds to TRBD1 (5 bases). V was pared by 5 bases and J by 3 bases, with 10 bases between. Germline CDR1 reads SEHNR; CDR2 reads FQNEAQ (reference sequence). This CDR3 is 13 amino acids long.

The chain is built from TRBV7-9 and TRBJ2-5; TRBD2 matches 16 bases. There are 18 residues in the CDR3. The V gene end was trimmed by 5 bases and the J gene end by 5 bases; junction bases not matched to a gene: 11. CDR1 and CDR2 (germline): SEHNR, FQNEAQ (reference sequence). In nucleotides, the CDR3 is TGTGCCAGCAGCCGAATGGGACTAGCGGGAGGGCCTCACGAGACCCAGTACTTC. This encodes CASSRMGLAGGPHETQYF.

The rearrangement links TRBV5-4 to TRBJ1-6; weak D call: TRBD1 (6 bases). This CDR3 comprises 14 residues. Germline CDR1 and CDR2: SGHNT and YYREEE (reference sequence). V dropped 1 base and J dropped 9 bases, with 11 bases sitting between them. CDR3 nucleotide sequence: TGTGCCAGCAGCTTGAACAGGGACGGTTCACCCCTCCACTTT. This codes for CASSLNRDGSPLHF.

The sample holds one count of this clone. This rearrangement joins TRBV19 to TRBJ1-5; no firm D call. This CDR3 region has 14 residues. V lost 2 bases and J lost 0, with 5 bases in between. The germline gives CDR1 LNHDA, CDR2 SQIVND (reference sequence). DNA of the CDR3: TGTGCCAGTAGTATACAGGATAGCAATCAGCCCCAGCATTTT. Its translation: CASSIQDSNQPQHF.

The chain employs TRBV28 and TRBJ1-2; 7 bases line up with TRBD1. Losses at the gene ends were 5 bases for V and 1 base for J; bases not matched to a gene: 7. In germline, CDR1 is MDHEN, CDR2 SYDVKM. The CDR3 loop spans 15 amino acids. The DNA for the CDR3 is TGTGCCAGCAGTATACCCAGGGGGAATAACTATGGCTACACCTTC. It yields the protein CASSIPRGNNYGYTF.

V is TRBV19 and J is TRBJ2-3; D gene unclear. There are 15 residues in the CDR3. V lost 6 bases, J lost 6 bases, and 19 bases lay in between. Germline-derived CDR1 and CDR2 are LNHDA and SQIVND (reference sequence). This chain's CDR3 is CASSLVRSGEDTQYF. The CDR3 nucleotides read TGTGCCAGTAGCCTCGTCCGGTCCGGAGAGGATACGCAGTATTTT. Variable domain in full (rest from reference TRBV19 and TRBJ2-3): DGGITQSPKYLFRKEGQNVTLSCEQNLNHDAMYWYRQDPGQGLRLIYYSQIVNDFQKGDIAEGYSVSREKKESFPLTVTSAQKNPTAFYLCASSLVRSGEDTQYFGPGTRLTVL.

This clone occurred once. The chain combines TRBV13 with TRBJ2-7, with D possibly matching TRBD1 (6 bases). The CDR3 totals 15 residues. Looked up from germline, CDR1 is PRHDT and CDR2 is FYEKMQ (reference sequence). The V end was cut by 5 bases, the J end by 0 bases, with 14 bases between. CDR3 coding DNA: TGTGCCAGCAGCCCCGGACAGCCAAACTCCTACGAGCAGTACTTC. Protein sequence: CASSPGQPNSYEQYF. The variable domain in full, completed from reference TRBV13 and TRBJ2-7, reads AAGVIQSPRHLIKEKRETATLKCYPIPRHDTVYWYQQGPGQDPQFLISFYEKMQSDKGSIPDRFSAQQFSDYHSELNMSSLELGDSALYFCASSPGQPNSYEQYFGPGTRLTVT.

The V gene is TRBV6-6, the J gene TRBJ1-2; tentative D call: TRBD1 (5 bases). The germline V gene has CDR1 MNHNY and CDR2 SVGAGI (reference sequence). CDR3 length: 14 amino acids. The V end lost 3 bases, the J end lost 6 bases, and 14 bases lay between the germline ends. The CDR3 DNA reads as TGTGCCAGCAGTTATTGGGGGGGGAAGGATGGCTACACCTTC. Translating it yields CASSYWGGKDGYTF.

The chain joins TRBV28 to TRBJ1-2; possible D gene TRBD1, 5 bases. CDR3 length: 14 amino acids. Germline-derived CDR1 and CDR2 are MDHEN and SYDVKM. V gave up 1 base and J gave up 4 bases, with 10 bases separating them. The chain's CDR3 is CASSLLRGTYGYTF. CDR3 DNA: TGTGCCAGCAGTTTATTACGGGGGACCTATGGCTACACCTTC.

The chain couples TRBV30 to TRBJ2-7; D possibly corresponds to TRBD2 (5 bases). CDR1 GTSNPN and CDR2 SVGIG come from the germline V gene (reference sequence). Trimming pared 0 bases from V and 0 bases from J, leaving 15 bases between. The CDR3 sequence is 16 residues long. In nucleotides, the CDR3 is TGTGCCTGGAGTGTAGGGCCCGCGGGCAGCTCCTACGAGCAGTACTTC. It codes for CAWSVGPAGSSYEQYF. Supplemented by reference TRBV30 and TRBJ2-7, the full variable domain reads SQTIHQWPATLVQPVGSPLSLECTVEGTSNPNLYWYRQAAGRGLQLLFYSVGIGQISSEVPQNLSASRPQDRQFILSSKKLLLSDSGFYLCAWSVGPAGSSYEQYFGPGTRLTVT.

This chain links TRBV5-1 with TRBJ1-2, with 9 bases identical to TRBD1. Germline CDR1 SGHRS, CDR2 YFSETQ. The V gene end was trimmed by 8 bases and the J gene end by 6 bases; junction bases not matched to a gene: 14. The CDR3 consists of 15 residues. The CDR3 region is CASKDVVGQGHGYTF. The CDR3 DNA reads TGCGCCAGTAAGGACGTAGTCGGACAGGGGCATGGCTACACCTTC.

The V call is TRBV9, the J call TRBJ1-3; D not resolved. The CDR3 spans 15 residues. Germline CDR1 SGDLS, CDR2 YYNGEE. Trimming left V 0 bases short and J 2 bases short, with 9 bases between. The CDR3 coding sequence is TGTGCCAGCAGCGTAGCATCCGGGGCTGGAAACACCATATATTTT. This gives the protein CASSVASGAGNTIYF.

The V and J genes are TRBV24-1 and TRBJ1-2; D gene unclear. Germline V gene sequence: CDR1 KGHDR, CDR2 SFDVKD. CDR3 length: 13 residues. Trimming shortened V by 3 bases and J by 6 bases, and 10 bases separated the two germline ends. CDR3 in DNA: TGTGCCACCAGTGATGGCAGGAAAGATGGCTACACCTTC. It specifies CATSDGRKDGYTF.

V is TRBV11-2 and J is TRBJ2-3; 7 bases map to TRBD2. Germline CDR1 is SGHAT and CDR2 is FQNNGV. V was pared by 1 base and J by 3 bases, with 10 bases of the junction left unmatched. This CDR3 contains 17 residues. The CDR3: CASSLGGSHLVTDTQYF. CDR3 in DNA: TGTGCCAGCAGCTTAGGCGGGAGCCACCTCGTTACAGATACGCAGTATTTT.

This sequence joins TRBV7-3 and TRBJ1-1, with 7 bases that match TRBD1. Germline CDR1 reads SGHTA; CDR2 reads FQGTGA. The V and J ends lost 5 bases and 5 bases, in that order; junction bases with no gene match: 11. The CDR3 runs to 15 residues. The CDR3 loop is CASSLNGQVGTEAFF. CDR3 coding DNA: TGTGCCAGCAGCCTCAATGGACAGGTAGGGACTGAAGCTTTCTTT.

The V and J genes are TRBV27 and TRBJ1-2; TRBD1 agrees at 10 bases. The CDR3 contains 18 residues. CDR1 MNHEY and CDR2 SMNVEV come from the germline V gene (reference sequence). With 2 bases clipped from V and 5 bases from J, the junction kept 14 bases outside the gene matches. CDR3 coding DNA: TGTGCCAGCAGTTTAAGGTGGGACAGGGGCCGGACTGAATATGGCTACACCTTC. Translating gives CASSLRWDRGRTEYGYTF.

CDR3 region: CATSDPGGSSTDTQYF. The CDR3 nucleotides read TGTGCCACCAGTGACCCAGGGGGATCTAGCACAGATACGCAGTATTTT. V usage is TRBV24-1 and J usage is TRBJ2-3; 7 bases are a match to TRBD1. Germline-derived CDR1 and CDR2 are KGHDR and SFDVKD. The CDR3 consists of 16 residues. The junction had 6 bases not matched to a gene; V was cut back by 4 bases and J by 0 bases.

V is TRBV3-1 (or the pseudogene TRBV3-2) and J is TRBJ1-5; 8 positions match TRBD1. V was clipped by 1 base and J by 8 bases; unmatched bases: 7. Germline CDR1 is LGHDT and CDR2 is YNNKEL (reference sequence). The CDR3 runs to 15 residues. The CDR3 spells CASSQGTGKMKPQHF. CDR3 coding DNA: TGTGCCAGCAGCCAAGGGACAGGGAAGATGAAGCCCCAGCATTTT.

The chain links TRBV6-1 to TRBJ1-2; weak D call: TRBD1 (5 bases). Germline V CDR1 and CDR2: MNHNS, SASEGT. The CDR3 sequence is 13 residues long. Trimming removed 3 bases from V and 4 bases from J, with 9 bases in between. The CDR3 reads CASSEEGIYGYTF. The CDR3, as DNA: TGTGCCAGCAGTGAGGAGGGGATCTATGGCTACACCTTC.

The rearrangement links TRBV16 to TRBJ1-5; 11 nucleotides align to TRBD1. The CDR3 consists of 16 residues. Trimming at V came to 3 bases and at J to 3 bases, leaving 4 bases not matched to a gene. Germline CDR1 reads KGHSY; CDR2 reads FQNENV. In nucleotides, the CDR3 is TGTGCCAGCAGCCACCGGACAGGGGGCAACAATCAGCCCCAGCATTTT. This translates into CASSHRTGGNNQPQHF.

At least ten counts were recorded for this clone. The chain is built from TRBV27 and TRBJ2-1; the match to TRBD2 covers 7 bases. From germline, CDR1 is MNHEY and CDR2 SMNVEV (reference sequence). The length of the CDR3 is 15 residues. Trimming took 4 bases from V and 0 from J; bases not matched to a gene: 3. CDR3 in amino acids: CASSSSGSSYNEQFF. DNA of the CDR3: TGTGCCAGCAGTTCTAGCGGAAGCTCCTACAATGAGCAGTTCTTC.

The V call is TRBV9, the J call TRBJ2-3; 10 nucleotides match TRBD2. This CDR3 contains 16 residues. Trimming cost V 0 bases and J 7 bases; bases outside gene matches: 8. From germline, CDR1 is SGDLS and CDR2 YYNGEE. The CDR3 sequence: CASSVDPSGSRNTQYF. The CDR3 DNA reads TGTGCCAGCAGCGTAGACCCTAGCGGGAGTAGGAATACGCAGTATTTT.

The J gene is TRBJ1-5, the V gene TRBV6-1; 7 bases are a match to TRBD1. The germline gives CDR1 MNHNS, CDR2 SASEGT. V was pared by 0 bases and J by 3 bases, with 2 bases of the junction left unmatched. The CDR3 has 15 residues. CDR3 sequence: CASSEATGLNQPQHF. CDR3 DNA sequence: TGTGCCAGCAGTGAAGCGACAGGGCTCAATCAGCCCCAGCATTTT.

J is TRBJ1-1 and V is TRBV20-1; D is undetermined. CDR1 and CDR2 (germline): DFQATT, SNEGSKA (reference sequence). The CDR3 extends over 13 amino acids. Deletions cut 3 bases from V and 0 bases from J, with 8 bases between. In DNA, the CDR3 is TGCAGTGCTAGTAACAGCTTGAACACTGAAGCTTTCTTT. Translated, it gives CSASNSLNTEAFF.

J is TRBJ2-7 and V is TRBV10-3; 8 bases are a match to TRBD1. From germline, CDR1 is ENHRY and CDR2 SYGVKD. The length of the CDR3 is 15 residues. V shed 3 bases, J shed 1 base, and the junction held 5 bases outside the gene matches. CDR3 loop: CAISDAGTGSYEQYF. The CDR3 region has the DNA TGTGCCATCAGTGACGCTGGGACAGGATCCTACGAGCAGTACTTC.